This entry describes one T cell receptor (beta chain). Its antigen remains unknown. This record belongs to a study of blood T cells in healthy people across ages. General study findings and limits: It was found that TCR beta diversity correlated strongly with the percentage of naive T cells. The fall in TCR beta diversity per million T cells was roughly linear with age.

V dropped 5 bases and J dropped 3; count of bases not matched to a gene: 5. CDR1 is SGHNT, CDR2 YENEEA, per germline. The CDR3 consists of 16 residues. Primers used in a second PCR of about 6 to 11 cycles were a sample-barcoded 5' primer and a J-beta primer mix. From the 5' RACE reads, TCRdb called clonotypes with MiXCR, one entry per CDR3 protein. Seen here are around 710,000 distinct CDR3 sequences, 40% to 45% observed once, and the top ten hold 20%. The sequence was obtained from a woman aged 55 to 70 in good health. Sequencing input: blood. The chain links TRBV11-3 to TRBJ2-3, with 13 bases identical to TRBD2. This CDR3 is CASSTGTSGETDTQYF. The CDR3 coding sequence is TGTGCCAGCAGCACTGGGACTAGCGGGGAAACAGATACGCAGTATTTT. Full variable domain (remainder filled in from reference TRBV11-3 and TRBJ2-3): EAGVVQSPRYKIIEKKQPVAFWCNPISGHNTLYWYLQNLGQGPELLIRYENEEAVDDSQLPKDRFSAERLKGVDSTLKIQPAELGDSAVYLCASSTGTSGETDTQYFGPGTRLTVL.